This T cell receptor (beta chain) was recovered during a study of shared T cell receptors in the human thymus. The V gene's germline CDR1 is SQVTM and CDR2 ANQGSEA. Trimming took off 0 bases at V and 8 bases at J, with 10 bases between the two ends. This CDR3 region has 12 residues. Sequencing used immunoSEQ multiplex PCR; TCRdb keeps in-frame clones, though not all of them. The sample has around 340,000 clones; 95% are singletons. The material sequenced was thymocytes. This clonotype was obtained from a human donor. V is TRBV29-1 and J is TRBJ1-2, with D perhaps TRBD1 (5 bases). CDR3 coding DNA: TGCAGCGTTGAAGAGGAACAGGTGGGCTACACCTTC. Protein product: CSVEEEQVGYTF.